This record covers a single T cell receptor (beta chain). The target antigen is unknown. V lost 0 bases and J lost 7; bases outside the gene matches: 4. From germline, CDR1 is SGHNT and CDR2 YYREEE (reference sequence). The length of the CDR3 is 16 residues. Repertoires were generated with immunoSEQ multiplex PCR, while TCRdb's copy carries only in-frame clones and drops some. The profile shows around 700,000 clones, around 72% of them singletons. This record belongs to a study of shared clonotypes between healthy human individuals. Study observations and caveats: Compared with clonotypes that all four donors shared, non-shared clonotypes had lower generation probabilities. Clonotype sharing levels among donors were expected to vary with sequencing depth.

This receptor was identified in a woman aged 25 to 45 in good health. Sequencing was carried out using memory CD4+ T cells sorted from blood. Subset specified: CD45RA-negative fraction. The chain combines TRBV5-4 with TRBJ2-2; 12 bases match TRBD1. CDR3 loop: CASSLVGTGGLGELFF. As DNA, the CDR3 is TGTGCCAGCAGCTTGGTGGGGACAGGGGGCCTCGGGGAGCTGTTTTTT.